These 25 T cell receptor beta chains originate from one sample sequenced in a study of vaccination effects on CD4 cells after COVID-19. Antigens of these TCRs are unknown. Peptide-pool stimulation followed by sequencing identified expanded antigen-specific CD4+ clonotypes in the ViraFEST assay. With 10 to 11 days of culture completed, CD4+ T cells were isolated. Two doses of BNT162b2 or mRNA-1273 vaccine were administered to participants. TCRdb's copy holds only in-frame clones and misses some; the assay was immunoSEQ multiplex PCR. Among more than 50,000 clones, 76% were seen once, and the ten largest hold 0.9% to 1%. Sequenced material: CD4+ T cells from PBMCs cultured with HCoV-OC43 spike peptides, taken after COVID-19 vaccination. The subset: HCoV-OC43 spike overlapping peptide pool stimulation. Receptors were obtained from a human donor who received a COVID-19 vaccine.

The chain carries TRBV4-1 and TRBJ1-5, with D tentatively TRBD1 (6 bases). V shed 3 bases and J shed 4 bases, with 10 bases lying between them. Looked up from germline, CDR1 is MGHRA and CDR2 is YSYEKL. The CDR3 has 14 amino acids. The CDR3 DNA reads TGCGCCAGCAGCCATCCGGACAGAAATCAGCCCCAGCATTTT. Translating it yields CASSHPDRNQPQHF.

The J gene is TRBJ1-4, the V gene TRBV4-3, with a tentative D call TRBD1 (5 bases). Germline values: CDR1 LGHNA, CDR2 YSLEER. Trimming took 4 bases from V and 7 from J, leaving 13 bases between them. The CDR3 is made up of 14 amino acids. In nucleotides, the CDR3 is TGCGCCAGCAGCCCCCTTTACGGGGGTGAAAAACTGTTTTTT. It is translated as CASSPLYGGEKLFF.

The rearrangement uses TRBV12-3 or TRBV12-4 and TRBJ1-6, with 7 bases fitting TRBD1. With V trimmed by 4 bases and J by 9 bases, 3 bases remained unmatched. CDR3 size: 13 residues. The chain's CDR3 is CASSSDRVSPLHF. The CDR3 nucleotides are TGTGCCAGCAGTTCCGACAGGGTTTCACCCCTCCACTTT.

The V gene is TRBV10-2, the J gene TRBJ2-7; TRBD1 agrees at 10 bases. With V trimmed by 8 bases and J by 1 base, 5 bases remained unmatched. CDR1 is WSHSY, CDR2 SAAADI, per germline. The CDR3 sequence is 14 residues long. CDR3 region: CASVPGQGSYEQYV. The CDR3 nucleotides are TGCGCCAGCGTTCCGGGACAGGGGTCCTACGAGCAGTACGTC.

The chain links TRBV28 to TRBJ2-7; D ambiguous. This CDR3 contains 12 residues. Germline V gives CDR1 MDHEN, CDR2 SYDVKM. V was cut by 6 bases and J by 3 bases, with 9 bases left in between. Here the CDR3 reads CASSLGSYEQYV. CDR3 coding DNA: TGTGCCAGCAGCCTCGGAAGCTACGAGCAGTACGTC.

The chain recombines TRBV6-2 or TRBV6-3 with TRBJ2-7; D is unresolved. Germline CDR1 is MNHEY and CDR2 is SVGEGT. The CDR3 extends over 14 amino acids. The ends were cut back, 5 bases at V and 2 bases at J, with 13 bases in the middle. In nucleotides, the CDR3 is TGTGCCAGCAGTCCCTACTCAGTTCCCTACGAGCAGTACGTC. Its translation is CASSPYSVPYEQYV.

The V and J genes are TRBV6-1 and TRBJ1-2, with no clear D. Looked up from germline, CDR1 is MNHNS and CDR2 is SASEGT. V was trimmed by 1 base and J by 4 bases, leaving 7 bases between them. The CDR3 sequence is 13 residues long. In DNA form, the CDR3 reads TGTGCCAGCAGTGAAGTAGGCACCTATGGCTACACCTTC. Protein product: CASSEVGTYGYTF.

V gene TRBV7-2 combines with J gene TRBJ1-3; D perhaps matches TRBD1 (5 bases). In germline, CDR1 is SGHTA, CDR2 FQGNSA. Trimming stripped 5 bases from V and 1 base from J, with 12 bases between. The length of the CDR3 is 15 residues. CDR3 coding DNA: TGTGCCAGCAGCCCGCAGGGTGTATCTGGAAACACCATATATTTT. This encodes CASSPQGVSGNTIYF.

The V gene is TRBV18, the J gene TRBJ2-3; possibly TRBD2 for D (6 bases). Germline CDR1 KGHSH, CDR2 LQKENI. V was cut by 6 bases and J by 6 bases, with 10 bases left in between. This CDR3 is built from 12 residues. The CDR3 sequence is CASSTSGDTQYF. The CDR3 DNA sequence: TGTGCCAGCTCGACCAGCGGGGATACGCAGTATTTT.

The chain links TRBV5-1 to TRBJ2-1; D gene ambiguous. The CDR3 is 14 residues long. V was trimmed by 0 bases and J by 9 bases, leaving 13 bases between them. The V gene's germline CDR1 is SGHRS and CDR2 YFSETQ. CDR3 DNA: TGCGCCAGCAGCTTGGCACCTGCATATGGTGAGCAGTTCTTC. Translated, it gives CASSLAPAYGEQFF.

The rearrangement links TRBV7-3 to TRBJ2-5; 8 bases line up with TRBD2. CDR1 SGHTA and CDR2 FQGTGA come from the germline V gene. The CDR3 is 17 amino acids. With V trimmed by 4 bases and J by 2 bases, 12 bases remained unmatched. For the CDR3, the DNA is TGTGCCAGCAGCTCCCCCGTTGCGGGGGGTGATCAAGAGACCCAGTACTTC. It yields the protein CASSSPVAGGDQETQYF.

CDR3 sequence: CASSPRTGGNYGYTF. The CDR3 bases are TGTGCCAGTAGTCCACGGACAGGAGGTAACTATGGCTACACCTTC. V is TRBV19 and J is TRBJ1-2; TRBD1 matches 7 bases. Germline loops: CDR1 LNHDA, CDR2 SQIVND (reference sequence). The CDR3 runs 15 residues. V shed 5 bases and J 1 base; nucleotides not matched to a gene: 7.

This clone came up a few times. The chain has TRBV28 and TRBJ1-4; 9 bases agree with TRBD1. From germline, CDR1 is MDHEN and CDR2 SYDVKM. Losses at the gene ends were 5 bases for V and 8 bases for J; bases not matched to a gene: 6. This CDR3 comprises 14 residues. The CDR3 nucleotides read TGTGCCAGCAGTGCCGGGACAGGGCCCGAAAAACTGTTTTTT. Amino acid sequence: CASSAGTGPEKLFF. The variable domain in full, with the rest retrieved from reference TRBV28 and TRBJ1-4, is DVKVTQSSRYLVKRTGEKVFLECVQDMDHENMFWYRQDPGLGLRLIYFSYDVKMKEKGDIPEGYSVSREKKERFSLILESASTNQTSMYLCASSAGTGPEKLFFGSGTQLSVL.

This chain connects TRBV29-1 to TRBJ2-3; D not certain. Trimming left V 3 bases short and J 1 base short, with 8 bases between. CDR1 is SQVTM and CDR2 is ANQGSEA in the germline V gene. The CDR3 spans 13 residues. CDR3 DNA: TGCAGCGTTGAGCGGACCGGCACAGATACGCAGTATTTT. This translates into CSVERTGTDTQYF.

As concerns this clone: Other nucleotide sequences from this sample produce the same CDR3. This chain joins TRBV5-1 and TRBJ2-3, with D perhaps matching TRBD1 (5 bases). Germline-derived CDR1 and CDR2 are SGHRS and YFSETQ. V shed 2 bases and J shed 2 bases, with 9 bases lying between them. This CDR3 is 14 amino acids long. CDR3 protein: CASSFRASTDTQYF. CDR3 in DNA: TGCGCCAGCAGCTTCAGGGCCTCCACAGATACGCAGTATTTT.

The rearrangement uses TRBV20-1 and TRBJ2-3, with a possible D match to TRBD2 (7 bases). This CDR3 is 13 amino acids long. The V and J ends lost 3 bases and 5 bases respectively, with 12 bases between them. CDR1 and CDR2 (germline): DFQATT, SNEGSKA (reference sequence). In DNA, the CDR3 is TGCAGTGCTAGTGCGGGGGCTATAGATACGCAGTATTTT. It specifies CSASAGAIDTQYF.

The table lists this clone with a count of one. CDR3 coding DNA: TGTGCCAGTAGGGAGGGGCCCGACCCGCTGTACAATGAGCAGTTCTTC. Protein: CASREGPDPLYNEQFF. The V and J genes are TRBV19 and TRBJ2-1; D possibly corresponds to TRBD2 (6 bases). The CDR3 is 16 residues long. V was pared by 6 bases and J by 4 bases, with 19 bases between. In germline, CDR1 is LNHDA, CDR2 SQIVND (reference sequence).

The CDR3 nucleotides are TGTGCCAGCAGGGGGGAACAGGGTGCCCACGAGCAGTACGTC. It yields the protein CASRGEQGAHEQYV. The chain has TRBV6-5 and TRBJ2-7, with D tentatively TRBD1 (6 bases). Germline V gives CDR1 MNHEY, CDR2 SVGAGI. This CDR3 region has 14 residues. Deletions cut 6 bases from V and 5 bases from J, with 17 bases between.

A few counts support this clone. The chain employs TRBV6-6 and TRBJ1-2; 7 bases are shared with TRBD1. The V and J ends lost 6 bases and 2 bases, in that order; junction bases with no gene match: 3. CDR1 and CDR2 (germline): MNHNY, SVGAGI (reference sequence). The CDR3 has 13 residues. The CDR3 reads CASSQDRNYGYTF. In nucleotides, the CDR3 is TGTGCCAGCAGCCAGGACAGGAACTATGGCTACACCTTC.

On this clone itself: The same CDR3 is also encoded by other DNA sequences in this sample. This sequence joins TRBV12-3 or TRBV12-4 and TRBJ1-2; D not resolved. The CDR3 runs to 13 residues. Deletions cut 3 bases from V and 2 bases from J, with 7 bases between. The CDR3 sequence is CASSLSGNYGYTF. Here the CDR3 DNA reads TGTGCCAGCAGTTTGTCCGGGAACTATGGCTACACCTTC.

The rearrangement links TRBV10-2 to TRBJ1-1, with D perhaps matching TRBD1 (6 bases). This CDR3 is built from 15 residues. The V gene lost 4 bases and the J gene lost 6 bases, with 18 bases spanning the gap. Germline V gene lookup returns CDR1 WSHSY and CDR2 SAAADI. The CDR3 region has the DNA TGCGCCAGCAGTGCCCCGGTTCGAAGGGGGTCTGAAGCTTTCTTT. Translating gives CASSAPVRRGSEAFF.

The V and J genes are TRBV7-3 and TRBJ2-3, with 14 bases lining up with TRBD2. V shed 2 bases and J 4 bases; nucleotides not matched to a gene: 5. Germline V gene sequence: CDR1 SGHTA, CDR2 FQGTGA. This CDR3 contains 17 residues. As DNA, the CDR3 is TGTGCCAGCAGCTTAGGGAGACTAGCGGGGGGGGCAGATACGCAGTATTTT. Its protein product is CASSLGRLAGGADTQYF.

The CDR3 region is CASSQGLELTDTQYF. CDR3 DNA: TGTGCCAGCAGCCAAGGACTAGAGCTCACAGATACGCAGTATTTT. The chain joins TRBV3-1 (or the pseudogene TRBV3-2) to TRBJ2-3; TRBD2 might be the D (6 bases). Trimming cost V 1 base and J 2 bases, with 10 bases left between them. The V gene's germline CDR1 is LGHDT and CDR2 YNNKEL (reference sequence). This CDR3 comprises 15 residues.

The chain has TRBV18 and TRBJ1-4; 7 positions match TRBD1. After removal of 8 bases from V and 4 bases from J, the junction contained 13 bases not matched to a gene. CDR1 is KGHSH and CDR2 is LQKENI in the germline V gene. The CDR3 has 16 amino acids. CDR3 DNA: TGTGCCAGCAGTACCCGTCGGGACAGCAATAATGAAAAACTGTTTTTT. Translating gives CASSTRRDSNNEKLFF.

This chain links TRBV4-1 with TRBJ2-1, with D hard to call. Germline lookup yields CDR1 MGHRA and CDR2 YSYEKL. V lost 6 bases and J 8 bases, leaving 20 bases between the germline ends. The CDR3 is 15 residues long. The chain's CDR3 is CASRTPGSWTDEQFF. The CDR3 bases are TGCGCCAGCAGAACTCCCGGGTCCTGGACCGATGAGCAGTTCTTC.